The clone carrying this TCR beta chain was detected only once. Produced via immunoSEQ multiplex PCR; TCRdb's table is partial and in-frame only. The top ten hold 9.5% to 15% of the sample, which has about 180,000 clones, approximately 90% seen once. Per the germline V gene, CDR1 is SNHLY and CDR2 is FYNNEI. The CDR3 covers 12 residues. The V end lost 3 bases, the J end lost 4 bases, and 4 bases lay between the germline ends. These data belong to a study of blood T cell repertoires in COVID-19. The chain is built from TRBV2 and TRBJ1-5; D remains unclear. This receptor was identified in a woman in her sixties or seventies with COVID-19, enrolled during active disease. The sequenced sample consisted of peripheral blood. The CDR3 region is CASSDLNQPQHF. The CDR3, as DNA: TGTGCCAGCAGTGACCTGAATCAGCCCCAGCATTTT.